This TCR beta chain was profiled in a study of cytomegalovirus exposure and HLA in healthy donors. The CDR3 sequence is 12 residues long. Germline V gives CDR1 SQVTM, CDR2 ANQGSEA. After removal of 4 bases from V and 5 bases from J, the junction contained 4 bases not matched to a gene. In the PCR, 60 Vbeta and 13 Jbeta primers were used. Repertoires were generated with immunoSEQ multiplex PCR, while TCRdb's copy carries only in-frame clones and drops some. Of 50,000 to 55,000 clones in the sample, about 57% were seen once. The study, taken as a whole, reports: Follow-up analysis seemed to connect common viral pathogens with several of the most significant clusters identified. In an earlier analysis, productive rearrangement rates for most beta V segments clustered near 90% or 30%.

Notes on this clone: Its matching antigen is unknown.

This receptor was obtained from a human donor in good health. The sample was PBMCs. This chain uses TRBV29-1 with TRBJ1-1; TRBD1 agrees at 7 bases. The CDR3 loop reads CSVVAGGTEAFF. Here the CDR3 DNA reads TGCAGCGTTGTAGCAGGGGGGACTGAAGCTTTCTTT.